This passage covers 5 T cell receptor beta chains from one sample sequenced in a study of regulatory T cells in long-lasting Graves disease. In building TCR beta libraries, iRepertoire HTBI primers were used together with Arm-PCR of CDR3 regions. A single record per CDR3 protein comes from TCRdb applying MiXCR to the multiplex PCR reads. In the table there are 350,000 to 550,000 distinct CDR3 sequences, 15% to 20% of which are singletons. The time point: newly diagnosed GD, antithyroid drugs for less than 3 months. The TCR library was made from RNA extracted from PBMCs. The same data also contributed to another study, on T cells in Graves' hyperthyroidism and ophthalmopathy.

Sequences were derived from peripheral blood mononuclear cells (PBMCs), sampled at new diagnosis, from a patient treated with antithyroid drugs. These receptors were taken from a woman in her late teens or twenties with Graves disease.

In this sample, this clonotype turned up many times. V and J are TRBV5-1 and TRBJ2-1; weak D call: TRBD1 (6 bases). The CDR3 loop spans 16 amino acids. V was shortened by 0 bases and J by 1 base, with 11 bases between the two germline ends. Germline V gives CDR1 SGHRS, CDR2 YFSETQ. The CDR3 region is CASSLENRVSYNEQFF. Written as DNA, the CDR3 is TGCGCCAGCAGCTTGGAGAACAGGGTTTCCTACAATGAGCAGTTCTTC.

Many counts were recorded for this clonotype. The chain has TRBV19 and TRBJ2-3; maybe TRBD2 (6 bases). V was trimmed by 3 bases and J by 4 bases, leaving 23 bases between them. The germline V gene encodes CDR1 LNHDA and CDR2 SQIVND (reference sequence). This CDR3 is built from 18 residues. CDR3 nucleotide sequence: TGTGCCAGTAGTATGGGACTGCGGCCGCTTCAGGGCGCAGATACGCAGTATTTT. Amino acid sequence: CASSMGLRPLQGADTQYF. Together with reference TRBV19 and TRBJ2-3, the CDR3 gives the full variable domain: DGGITQSPKYLFRKEGQNVTLSCEQNLNHDAMYWYRQDPGQGLRLIYYSQIVNDFQKGDIAEGYSVSREKKESFPLTVTSAQKNPTAFYLCASSMGLRPLQGADTQYFGPGTRLTVL.

This clonotype was observed a handful of times. The CDR3 DNA follows: TGTGCCAGCAGGCAAAAACGGTATCCCCGACTAGCGGGAGCCTATGAGCAGTTCTTC. Encoded protein: CASRQKRYPRLAGAYEQFF. This rearrangement joins TRBV27 to TRBJ2-1; 12 nucleotides line up with TRBD2. This CDR3 region has 19 residues. The J segment lost 8 bases and the V segment lost 6 bases, leaving 20 bases of the junction unmatched. Looked up from germline, CDR1 is MNHEY and CDR2 is SMNVEV (reference sequence).

This clonotype showed up many times. The chain couples TRBV20-1 to TRBJ2-5; a possible D gene is TRBD2 (5 bases). Germline V lookup: CDR1 DFQATT, CDR2 SNEGSKA (reference sequence). The CDR3 length is 14 residues. Trimming left V 6 bases short and J 5 bases short, with 19 bases between. CDR3 sequence (DNA): TGCAGTGCCCTCCCCCTCACTAGGGCCGAGACCCAGTACTTC. This codes for CSALPLTRAETQYF.

Ten or more counts support this clonotype. The chain links TRBV4-1 to TRBJ2-1; 11 bases fit TRBD2. V shed 4 bases and J 9 bases; nucleotides not matched to a gene: 11. Looked up from germline, CDR1 is MGHRA and CDR2 is YSYEKL. The CDR3 is 16 amino acids. In nucleotides, the CDR3 is TGCGCCAGCAGCCCTGCACTAGCGGGGGCAGGTGGTGAGCAGTTCTTC. Translated: CASSPALAGAGGEQFF.